Presented here are 15 T cell receptor beta chains from one specimen sequenced in a study of regulatory T cells in long-lasting Graves disease. Library construction for TCR beta used iRepertoire HTBI primers and Arm-PCR of CDR3 regions. TCRdb reprocessed the multiplex PCR reads with MiXCR, giving one entry per CDR3 protein. The sample shows over 650,000 distinct CDR3 sequences, 25% to 35% of them seen only once. Time point in this sample: persistent/refractory GD, antithyroid drugs over 5 years with positive TRAb. Generation of the TCR library employed RNA extracted from PBMCs. The sample here was peripheral blood mononuclear cells (PBMCs), taken when the disease was refractory, from a patient treated with antithyroid drugs. These receptors were collected from a female donor with Graves disease.

The rearrangement uses TRBV6-5 and TRBJ1-2; the D gene is possibly TRBD1 (5 bases). Germline V gene lookup returns CDR1 MNHEY and CDR2 SVGAGI. There are 12 residues in the CDR3. V dropped 2 bases and J dropped 8 bases, with 9 bases sitting between them. CDR3 sequence reads: CASSYAGTGYTF. CDR3 bases: TGTGCCAGCAGTTACGCGGGGACCGGCTACACCTTC.

The sample holds a few counts of this clonotype. The chain uses TRBV5-5 and TRBJ1-5, with a tentative D call TRBD1 (6 bases). Germline CDR1 SGHKS, CDR2 YYEKEE (reference sequence). CDR3 length: 15 residues. V shed 4 bases and J shed 1 base, with 12 bases lying between them. The CDR3 coding sequence is TGTGCCAGCAGCCAAACAGGGAACAGCAATCAGCCCCAGCATTTT. It yields the protein CASSQTGNSNQPQHF.

This clonotype was observed a few times. The chain combines TRBV20-1 with TRBJ1-1, with unresolved D. V lost 6 bases, J lost 4 bases, and 12 bases lay in between. CDR3 length equals 12 residues. CDR1 DFQATT and CDR2 SNEGSKA come from the germline V gene (reference sequence). The chain's CDR3 is CSASEGGTEAFF. The CDR3 coding sequence is TGCAGTGCGAGCGAAGGAGGCACTGAAGCTTTCTTT.

The CDR3 loop reads CASSVVGGGTGELFF. DNA of the CDR3: TGTGCCAGCAGTGTTGTAGGGGGAGGCACCGGGGAGCTGTTTTTT. The V and J genes are TRBV2 and TRBJ2-2; the D gene could be TRBD1 or TRBD2 (6 bases each). V was shortened by 4 bases and J by 4 bases, with 13 bases between the two germline ends. The CDR3 totals 15 residues. Germline CDR1 and CDR2: SNHLY and FYNNEI.

V is TRBV20-1 and J is TRBJ1-6; weak D call: TRBD1 (5 bases). CDR1 and CDR2 from the germline V gene are DFQATT and SNEGSKA (reference sequence). The ends were cut back, 1 base at V and 9 bases at J, with 19 bases in the middle. This CDR3 spans 16 amino acids. CDR3 DNA: TGCAGTGCTAGAGTGGTAGTCCAGAGGGGTAGTTCACCCCTCCACTTT. Protein: CSARVVVQRGSSPLHF.

This clonotype was counted between two and nine times. The chain has TRBV7-9 and TRBJ1-4; D unresolved. Per germline, CDR1 SEHNR and CDR2 FQNEAQ (reference sequence). The CDR3 is 13 amino acids. V lost 2 bases and J 7 bases, leaving 8 bases between the germline ends. The chain's CDR3 is CASSLPGGEKLFF. CDR3 bases: TGTGCCAGCAGCTTACCGGGAGGTGAAAAACTGTTTTTT.

V usage is TRBV6-2 or TRBV6-3 and J usage is TRBJ2-5; possible D gene TRBD1, 6 bases. Germline assignment: CDR1 MNHEY and CDR2 SVGEGT. The CDR3 runs 14 residues. The V end was cut by 2 bases, the J end by 2 bases, with 9 bases between. The CDR3 spells CASSYLQGQETQYF. Here the CDR3 DNA reads TGTGCCAGCAGTTACCTACAGGGACAAGAGACCCAGTACTTC.

The sample holds many counts of this clonotype. V and J are TRBV28 and TRBJ1-1; D not certain. The germline V gene encodes CDR1 MDHEN and CDR2 SYDVKM. V was pared by 5 bases and J by 1 base, with 8 bases between. This CDR3 is built from 13 residues. DNA for the CDR3: TGTGCCAGCAGTGATCGTCCGAACACTGAAGCTTTCTTT. This sequence encodes CASSDRPNTEAFF.

The chain combines TRBV29-1 with TRBJ1-1; 12 bases agree with TRBD1. V trimming: 3 bases; J trimming: 6 bases; junction bases outside the gene matches: 23. CDR3 length: 20 residues. Germline V gene sequence: CDR1 SQVTM, CDR2 ANQGSEA. CDR3 sequence: CSVDARPGQGAAVYRAEAFF. CDR3 DNA: TGCAGCGTTGATGCTCGCCCGGGACAGGGGGCGGCGGTGTATCGGGCTGAAGCTTTCTTT.

This CDR3 reads CATSGAKTGGNEKLFF. CDR3 nucleotides: TGTGCCACCAGTGGTGCTAAGACAGGAGGGAATGAAAAACTGTTTTTT. The chain links TRBV24-1 to TRBJ1-4; tentative D call: TRBD1 (6 bases). V lost 5 bases and J lost 5, with 17 bases in between. This CDR3 region has 16 residues. Germline values: CDR1 KGHDR, CDR2 SFDVKD.

In its sample, this clonotype was seen a few times. This chain connects TRBV6-2 or TRBV6-3 to TRBJ2-7; 7 bases are shared with TRBD1. The J segment lost 1 base and the V segment lost 3 bases, leaving 6 bases of the junction unmatched. The CDR3 is 15 amino acids. Per germline, CDR1 MNHEY and CDR2 SVGEGT. This chain's CDR3 is CASSYRPGGSYEQYF. CDR3 DNA: TGTGCCAGCAGTTATAGGCCAGGGGGTTCCTACGAGCAGTACTTC.

The V call is TRBV7-3, the J call TRBJ1-5, with unresolved D. The CDR3 consists of 11 residues. Trimming cost V 4 bases and J 7 bases, with 5 bases left between them. The germline V gene encodes CDR1 SGHTA and CDR2 FQGTGA. CDR3 sequence: CASSSLQPQHF. CDR3 bases: TGTGCCAGCAGCTCCTTACAGCCCCAGCATTTT.

The rearrangement uses TRBV7-3 and TRBJ1-3; D is unclear. CDR1 is SGHTA and CDR2 is FQGTGA in the germline V gene. Trimming pared 5 bases from V and 2 bases from J, leaving 13 bases between. The CDR3 is 15 amino acids. CDR3 in DNA: TGTGCCAGCAGCACTCCCAGGCGAACTGGAAACACCATATATTTT. Protein sequence: CASSTPRRTGNTIYF.

Concerning this clonotype itself: A much more abundant neighbour one base away suggests this may be a read error. V gene TRBV11-2 combines with J gene TRBJ1-1; D is unresolved. CDR1 is SGHAT and CDR2 is FQNNGV in the germline V gene. This CDR3 is built from 13 residues. CDR3 sequence (DNA): TGTGTCAGCAGCCTCGGCCCGGCCACTGAAGCTTTCTTT. Translating gives CVSSLGPATEAFF.

The rearrangement links TRBV7-3 to TRBJ1-3, with TRBD1 matching 9 bases. V lost 5 bases, J lost 1 base, and 6 bases stayed unmatched. The CDR3 spans 16 residues. Germline CDR1 and CDR2: SGHTA and FQGTGA. The CDR3 nucleotides read TGTGCCAGCAGCGCGAACAGGGGGCTTTCTGGAAACACCATATATTTT. Translating it yields CASSANRGLSGNTIYF.